This T cell receptor (beta chain) was sequenced during a study of cytomegalovirus exposure and HLA in healthy donors (dated by TCRdb to the late 2010s). For the study in its entirety: An earlier analysis of a few hundred of the donors reported 250 to 300 Gb of sequence data and 90 million to 120 million unique TCR beta sequences obtained from around 190 million T cells. An early release that covered some 630 HLA-typed donors contained approximately 300 gigabases of sequencing data and tens of millions of unique TCR sequences. The genetic ancestry cluster associated with self-reported Caucasian donors included around 76% of the 398 genotyped donors. The study was designed to test whether signatures of past pathogen exposure could be identified by cataloging public T cell receptors. The study used immunosequencing to profile the T cell repertoires of under 700 subjects and linked those repertoires to cytomegalovirus serostatus. In addition to the first cohort of 666 subjects, a separate validation cohort of under 150 different subjects was used. The study combined high-throughput TCR immunosequencing, statistical association of individual TCRs with disease status, and machine learning to predict cytomegalovirus infection status. To study patterns of TCR occurrence, a later analysis re-analyzed previously published TCR beta repertoires from under 750 donors and added high-resolution HLA genotyping. The later analysis used no new phenotypic data to find candidate immune exposures, relying instead on TCR beta sequences and their occurrence across donors. In an earlier analysis of about 590 of the donors, high-throughput TCR beta sequencing was used to judge whether each TCR beta V gene segment behaved as functional or pseudogenic. Donor age, sex, ethnicity and CMV serostatus were collected together with the repertoire data. A later genetic analysis took genome-wide SNP genotypes for about three fifths of the roughly 670 donors and used that subset as a discovery cohort. Every discovery cohort repertoire had been produced on one sequencing platform. Class I and class II HLA loci were covered by the typing at four-digit resolution. The number of donors typed differed by locus, with roughly 629-640 for A, B, C, DRB1 and DQB1, roughly 520 for DQA1, some 570 for DPA1, and about 450 for DPB1. Roughly 5 DR-DQ haplotypes were handled as single units for association and clustering because linkage in the cohort was strong. Among some 400 genotyped donors of the cohort, an average of around 240,000 unique TCR beta nucleotide sequences were sequenced per donor, around 20% of them non-productive. The investigation overall reported the following: Some IMGT-functional V segments, including TRBV6-2 and TRBV6-3, could not be told apart with the 87-base-pair reads, so those segments were excluded. Immune exposure information for the cohort was limited to CMV serostatus. In a later genetic analysis, fewer N-insertions in productive TCRs were reported among donors in an Asian-associated ancestry cluster than the 666-donor mean. While some public TCRs were present in many individuals, most TCR sequences turned up only very rarely across donors. Compared with equally common non-associated chains, HLA-associated TCR beta chains in a later analysis were more clonally expanded and had lower generation probabilities. In vitro tests confirmed that a few of the cytomegalovirus-associated TCR beta chains recognize cytomegalovirus antigens. Because counts were too low, fewer than 20 rarely observed V segments, including chromosome 9 orphons, were excluded from the earlier analysis of fewer than 650 of the donors. Cytomegalovirus status was reported to be diagnosed by the classifier with high specificity and sensitivity in both the original and validation cohorts. According to a later analysis, parvovirus B19, influenza, CMV and Epstein-Barr virus appeared linked to several top co-occurrence clusters. Because HLA typing was unavailable for some donors at each locus, only the typed subset was used in association tests. The authors suggested that the approach could potentially be generalized to other disease states and immunological phenotypes. Presence/absence analyses assumed roughly uniform sequencing depth across donors, an assumption that may not hold. A group of highly shared sequence variants was considered likely to be a technical artifact of the sequencing pipeline. Correlated functional status among segregating V segments might reflect linkage disequilibrium, but an unknown experimental factor could not be ruled out. Strong co-occurrence of HLA alleles, especially DR and DQ, made assigning TCR associations to individual alleles difficult. This cohort had only TCR beta chains sequenced, and the lack of alpha or paired-chain data limited which features could be detected. According to a later analysis, most CMV-associated TCR beta chains appeared to be HLA-restricted, and the HLA associations seemed to be driven largely by CMV exposure. A further reported finding was that TCR beta sequences accurately predicted the HLA-A and HLA-B alleles for most subjects in the first cohort. Specific HLA alleles were associated with 16,951 TCR beta sequences at a false discovery rate of 0.05 in a later analysis. The study listed 164 TCR beta chains as associated with cytomegalovirus. In an earlier analysis of more than 450 of the donors, most TCR beta V segments were observed in productive rearrangements about 87% or about 30% of the time, broadly matching IMGT annotations. A later genetic analysis associated a missense DCLRE1C variant with V-gene and J-gene trimming of TCR beta chains, and an independent cohort replicated the association. In a later analysis, the rate of TCR association differed among HLA loci, with DRB1 alleles having the most associated TCRs and HLA-C alleles having the fewest.

CDR1 and CDR2 (MDHEN, SYDVKM) derive from the germline V gene. V is clipped by 3 bases and J by 6 bases, and the sequence between their germline boundaries is 15 bases long. The CDR3 runs 15 residues from the cysteine to the phenylalanine. Of all the DNA, just the CDR3 is kept, 45 bases in frame from base 1. Library preparation used the immunoSEQ multiplex PCR assay. A mixture of 60 forward primers for TCR Vbeta segments and 13 reverse primers for TCR Jbeta segments was used in the multiplex PCR. The CDR3 region of rearranged TCR beta genes was amplified from genomic DNA by a multiplex PCR assay. Amplified TCR beta libraries were sequenced as 87-base-pair reads on the Illumina HiSeq System. Processing in the source paper ran as follows. In a later analysis, tens of millions of unique TCR beta chains were counted across the 500 to 850 repertoires, and around 11 million of these chains were shared by at least two donors. To remove PCR and sequencing errors, raw reads were error-corrected and collapsed into unique sequences using a nearest-neighbor algorithm that merged closely related sequences. To assign V, D and J gene segments, CDR3 sequences were aligned to IMGT reference sequences. For a sequence to be retained, a match of at least six nucleotides to both a V gene segment and a J gene segment was required. Rearrangements were called productive when the CDR3 lacked stop codons and stayed in frame with V and J; all others were non-productive. CDR3 was defined according to IMGT convention as the region running from the second conserved V-encoded cysteine to the conserved J-encoded phenylalanine. The earlier analysis of about 500 of the donors excluded sequences that lacked an unambiguous match to a single V gene segment. In an earlier analysis of 450 to 700 of the donors, V segments were called functional above 56.7% productive rearrangements and were called segregating when the between-donor standard deviation exceeded 5%. A statistical classification framework was built for diagnosing cytomegalovirus status from the catalog of TCR beta chain sequences. A later analysis assigned V and J genes by comparing TCR nucleotide sequences with IMGT/GENE-DB human TR gene sequences. In a later analysis, CDR3 sequences and most-parsimonious VDJ recombination scenarios were assigned using the TCRdist pipeline. A later analysis defined each TCR beta chain by its CDR3 amino acid sequence plus V-gene family, and excluded reads lacking a unique V-gene family. To address suspected cross-contamination and a sequencing artifact, a later analysis removed around 600 highly shared, low-generation-probability nucleotide sequences. In a later analysis, a clonal expansion index was calculated for each public chain from normalized within-repertoire ranks of inferred template counts. A later analysis computed generation probabilities with a VDJ recombination model fitted to out-of-frame rearrangements, and checked the results against IGoR. In a later analysis, hypergeometric tests were used to score TCR-TCR, TCR-HLA and TCR-CMV co-occurrence, with a repertoire-size bias correction applied to TCR pairs. False discovery rates were estimated in a later analysis by permuting HLA or CMV assignments 20 times. A later analysis grouped co-occurring TCRs with DBSCAN, adding TCRdist sequence similarity when clustering within HLA-allele-positive subsets. Repertoires with fewer than 30,000 or more than 120,000 public chains were left out of co-occurrence clustering, as were about 5 repertoires with anomalous nucleotide sharing. Here the immuneACCESS table is served through TCRdb, limited to in-frame sequences with V and J called. Missing clones are a known gap in these copies; in checked studies unresolved V genes cover under half, and the rest lacks a known reason. The D gene and trimming were derived from the DNA, and the V and J assignments and clone size from that table. This sample has around 120,000 clones in its table, and over 60% of those were observed once. The top ten constitute around 3.5% of the sample.

Remarks on this clone: No cognate antigen has been identified for it. One base away there is no much larger clone; base qualities are not given.

The cohort was made up of about 670 healthy bone marrow donors. Cohort members were all nominally healthy when sampled, although unrecorded immune exposures were likely present. CMV serostatus was positive for around 310 and negative for about 50% of the roughly 700 cohort members, and was not recorded for this donor. Every donor gave a peripheral blood sample, and the peripheral blood mononuclear cells from that sample were used for TCR beta sequencing. The Qiagen DNeasy Blood Extraction Kit was used to extract genomic DNA from the blood cell samples. The receptor was isolated from a human donor in good health. The sequence joins TRBV28 to TRBJ1-5; the D gene identity is not certain. The sequencing input was PBMCs. The bases are TGTGCCAGCAGTTTCGAGGCTGCTCCCACTCAGCCCCAGCATTTT. Translated, it gives CASSFEAAPTQPQHF.